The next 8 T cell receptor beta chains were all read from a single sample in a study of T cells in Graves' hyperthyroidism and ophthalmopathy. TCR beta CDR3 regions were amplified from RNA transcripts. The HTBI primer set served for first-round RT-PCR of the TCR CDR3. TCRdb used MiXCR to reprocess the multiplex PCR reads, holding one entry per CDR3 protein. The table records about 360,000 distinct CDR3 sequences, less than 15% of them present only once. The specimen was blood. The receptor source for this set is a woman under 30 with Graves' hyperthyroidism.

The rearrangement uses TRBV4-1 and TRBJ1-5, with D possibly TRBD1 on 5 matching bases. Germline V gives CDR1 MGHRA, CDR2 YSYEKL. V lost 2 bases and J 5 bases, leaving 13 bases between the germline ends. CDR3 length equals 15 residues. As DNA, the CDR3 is TGCGCCAGCAGCCAAATCGGTCAGGGACATCAGCCCCAGCATTTT. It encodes CASSQIGQGHQPQHF.

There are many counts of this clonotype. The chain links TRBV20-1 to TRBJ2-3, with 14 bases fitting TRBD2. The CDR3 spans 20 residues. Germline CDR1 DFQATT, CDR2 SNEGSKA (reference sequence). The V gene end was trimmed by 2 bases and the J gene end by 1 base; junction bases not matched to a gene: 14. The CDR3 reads CSARRVVGTSGSGGTDTQYF. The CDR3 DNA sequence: TGCAGTGCTAGAAGGGTGGTCGGGACTAGCGGGAGTGGGGGCACAGATACGCAGTATTTT.

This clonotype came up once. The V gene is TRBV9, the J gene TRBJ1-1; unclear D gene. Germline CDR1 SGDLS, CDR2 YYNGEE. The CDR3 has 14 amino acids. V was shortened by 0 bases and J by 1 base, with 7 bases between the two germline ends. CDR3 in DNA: TGTGCCAGCAGCGTAGACGCGGGGAACACTGAAGCTTTCTTT. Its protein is CASSVDAGNTEAFF.

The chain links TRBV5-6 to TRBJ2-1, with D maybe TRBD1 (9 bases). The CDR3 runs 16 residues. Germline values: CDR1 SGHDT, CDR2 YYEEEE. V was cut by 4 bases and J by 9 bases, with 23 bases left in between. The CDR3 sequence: CASSDGQGTRWGEQFF. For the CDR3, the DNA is TGTGCCAGCAGCGATGGACAGGGGACTAGGTGGGGTGAGCAGTTCTTC.

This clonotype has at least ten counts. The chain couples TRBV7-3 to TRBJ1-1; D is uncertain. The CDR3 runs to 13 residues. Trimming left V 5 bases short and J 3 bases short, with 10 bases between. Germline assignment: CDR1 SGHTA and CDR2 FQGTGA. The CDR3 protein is CASSPSLDTEAFF. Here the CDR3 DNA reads TGTGCCAGCAGCCCATCCTTGGACACTGAAGCTTTCTTT.

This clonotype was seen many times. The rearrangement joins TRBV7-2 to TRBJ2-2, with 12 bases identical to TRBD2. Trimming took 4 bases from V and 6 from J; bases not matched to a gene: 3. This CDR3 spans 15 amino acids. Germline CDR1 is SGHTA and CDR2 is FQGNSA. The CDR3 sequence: CASSSTSGGSGELFF. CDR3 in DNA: TGTGCCAGCAGCTCGACTAGCGGGGGCTCCGGGGAGCTGTTTTTT.

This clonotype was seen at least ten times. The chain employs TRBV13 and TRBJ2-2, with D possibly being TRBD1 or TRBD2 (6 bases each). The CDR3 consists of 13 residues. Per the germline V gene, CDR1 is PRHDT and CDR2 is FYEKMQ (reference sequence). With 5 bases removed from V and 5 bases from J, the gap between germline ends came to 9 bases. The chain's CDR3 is CASSQGRTGELFF. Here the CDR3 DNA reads TGTGCCAGCAGCCAGGGGAGGACCGGGGAGCTGTTTTTT.

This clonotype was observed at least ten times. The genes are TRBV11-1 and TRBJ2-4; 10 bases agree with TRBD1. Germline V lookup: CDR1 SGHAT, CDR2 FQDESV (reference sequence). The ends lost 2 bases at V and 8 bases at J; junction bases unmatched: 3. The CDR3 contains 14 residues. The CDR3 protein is CASSLRGTGDIQYF. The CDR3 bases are TGTGCCAGCAGCTTACGTGGGACAGGGGACATTCAGTACTTC.